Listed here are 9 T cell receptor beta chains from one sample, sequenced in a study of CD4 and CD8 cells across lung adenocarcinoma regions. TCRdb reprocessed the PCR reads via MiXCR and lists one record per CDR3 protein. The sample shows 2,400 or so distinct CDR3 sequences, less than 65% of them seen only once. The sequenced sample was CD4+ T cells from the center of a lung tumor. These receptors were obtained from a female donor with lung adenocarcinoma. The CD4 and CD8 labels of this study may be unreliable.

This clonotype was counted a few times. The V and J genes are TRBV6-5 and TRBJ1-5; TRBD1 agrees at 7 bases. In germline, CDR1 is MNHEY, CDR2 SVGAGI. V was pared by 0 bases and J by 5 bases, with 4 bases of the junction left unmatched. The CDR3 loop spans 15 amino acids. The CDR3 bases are TGTGCCAGCAGTTACTCGACAGGGTCTGATCAGCCCCAGCATTTT. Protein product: CASSYSTGSDQPQHF.

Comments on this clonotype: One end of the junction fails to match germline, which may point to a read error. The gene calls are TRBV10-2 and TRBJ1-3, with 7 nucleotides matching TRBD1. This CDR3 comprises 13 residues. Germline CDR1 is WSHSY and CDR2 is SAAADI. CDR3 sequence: CASSENTGAPLEF. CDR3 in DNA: TGCGCCAGCAGTGAAAATACAGGGGCCCCCTTGGAATTT.

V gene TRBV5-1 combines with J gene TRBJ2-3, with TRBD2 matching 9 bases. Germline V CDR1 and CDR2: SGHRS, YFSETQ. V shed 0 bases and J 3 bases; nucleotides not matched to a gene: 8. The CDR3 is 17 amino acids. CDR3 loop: CASSLVLAGVRTDTQYF. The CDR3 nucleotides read TGCGCCAGCAGCTTGGTATTAGCGGGAGTTCGAACAGATACGCAGTATTTT.

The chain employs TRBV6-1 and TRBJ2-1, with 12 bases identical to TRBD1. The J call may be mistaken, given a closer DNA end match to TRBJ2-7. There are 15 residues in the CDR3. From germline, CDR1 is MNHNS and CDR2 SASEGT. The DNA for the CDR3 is TGTGCCAGCAGCCTCACGGGACAGGGGGCCGACGAGCAGTACTTC. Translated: CASSLTGQGADEQYF.

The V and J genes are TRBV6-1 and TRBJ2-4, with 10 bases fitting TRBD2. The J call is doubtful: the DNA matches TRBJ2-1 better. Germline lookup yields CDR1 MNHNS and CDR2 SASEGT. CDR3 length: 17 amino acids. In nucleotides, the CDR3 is TGTGCCAGCAGTGAAGCGCATCCTAGCGGGAGATGGAATGAGCAGTTCTTC. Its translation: CASSEAHPSGRWNEQFF.

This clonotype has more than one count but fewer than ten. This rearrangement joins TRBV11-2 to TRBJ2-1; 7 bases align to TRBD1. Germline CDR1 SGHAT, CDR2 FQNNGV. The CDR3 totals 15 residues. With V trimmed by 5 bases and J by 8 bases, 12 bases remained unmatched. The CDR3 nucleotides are TGTGCCAGCAGCGCGACAACCCCAGGGGGTTATGAGCAGTTCTTC. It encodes CASSATTPGGYEQFF. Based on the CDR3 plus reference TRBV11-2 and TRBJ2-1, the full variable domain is EAGVAQSPRYKIIEKRQSVAFWCNPISGHATLYWYQQILGQGPKLLIQFQNNGVVDDSQLPKDRFSAERLKGVDSTLKIQPAKLEDSAVYLCASSATTPGGYEQFFGPGTRLTVL.

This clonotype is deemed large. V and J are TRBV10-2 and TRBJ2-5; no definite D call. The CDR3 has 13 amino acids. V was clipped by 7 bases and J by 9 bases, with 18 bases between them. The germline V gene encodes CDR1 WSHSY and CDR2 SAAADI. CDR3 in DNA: TGCGCCAGCATGGGGTCTCCCCGAAGGGCCCAGTACTTC. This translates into CASMGSPRRAQYF.

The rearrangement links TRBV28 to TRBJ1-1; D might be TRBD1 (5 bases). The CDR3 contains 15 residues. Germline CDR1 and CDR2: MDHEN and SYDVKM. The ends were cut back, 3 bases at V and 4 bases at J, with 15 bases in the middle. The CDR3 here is CASSFPAGMATEAFF. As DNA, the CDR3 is TGTGCCAGCAGTTTCCCTGCAGGGATGGCCACTGAAGCTTTCTTT. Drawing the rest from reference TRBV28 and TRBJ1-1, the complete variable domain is DVKVTQSSRYLVKRTGEKVFLECVQDMDHENMFWYRQDPGLGLRLIYFSYDVKMKEKGDIPEGYSVSREKKERFSLILESASTNQTSMYLCASSFPAGMATEAFFGQGTRLTVV.

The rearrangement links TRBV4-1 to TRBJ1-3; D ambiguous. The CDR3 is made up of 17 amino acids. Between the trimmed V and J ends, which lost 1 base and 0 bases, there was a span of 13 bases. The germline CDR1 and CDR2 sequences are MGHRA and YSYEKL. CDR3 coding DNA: TGCGCCAGCAGCCAAGGGGCCCGGACGCTCTCTGGAAACACCATATATTTT. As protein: CASSQGARTLSGNTIYF.